Listed here is a single T cell receptor (beta chain). Its antigen is currently unknown. The data are from a study of CD8+CD57+ T cells in acquired aplastic anemia. Profiles of TCR beta VDJ and CDR3 were generated from a genomic DNA template. TCRdb re-analysed the reads in MiXCR, keeping a single row per CDR3 protein. The data contain roughly 58,000 distinct CDR3 sequences, about 54% of them singletons. CDR1 and CDR2 (germline): SNHLY, FYNNEI. The CDR3 is 17 residues long. The ends were cut back, 4 bases at V and 4 bases at J, with 20 bases in the middle. Study conclusions and caveats: Patients and controls were not found to differ significantly in CD8+ Simpson's diversity.

The material sequenced was sorted CD4+, CD8+, or CD8+CD57+ T cells (not recorded which) from PBMCs. The chain is built from TRBV2 and TRBJ1-5; a weak D match, TRBD1 (6 bases). This TCR came from a human donor in good health, serving as a control. In DNA, the CDR3 is TGTGCCAGCAGTGCTGCGGCGAAACAGGGCGGAAATCAGCCCCAGCATTTT. The encoded protein is CASSAAAKQGGNQPQHF.